This T cell receptor beta chain comes out of a study of cytomegalovirus exposure and HLA in healthy donors (dated 2017 in TCRdb). For the wider study: A later analysis indicated that the 120 or so validation repertoires were generated on the platform also employed for the 720 or so repertoires of the first cohort. The study was designed to test whether signatures of past pathogen exposure could be identified by cataloging public T cell receptors. Along with the roughly 700-subject first cohort, a separate validation cohort of 120 different subjects was used. To predict cytomegalovirus infection status, the study combined high-throughput TCR immunosequencing, statistical association of individual TCRs with disease status, and machine learning.

The junction shows trimming of 7 bases on V and 4 bases on J, plus 17 bases between the germline ends. The germline V gene specifies SGHTA as CDR1 and FQGNSA as CDR2. Spanning cysteine to phenylalanine, the CDR3 consists of 14 amino acids. The sequence is cut down to CDR3 DNA, 42 bases in frame from base 1. The paper's findings and limits, for the study overall: Subsequent analysis determined that TCRs grouped into clusters in the first cohort also showed a tendency toward co-occurrence across the approximately 110 validation repertoires, and about 94% of cluster scores exceeded 0. A few of the identified cytomegalovirus-associated TCR beta chains were confirmed in vitro to be specific for cytomegalovirus antigens. A total of about 150 TCR beta chains were listed by the study as associated with cytomegalovirus. The authors suggested that the approach could potentially be generalized to other disease states and immunological phenotypes. Across donors, most TCR sequences were observed very rarely, whereas some public TCRs were present in many individuals. The classifier was reported to diagnose cytomegalovirus status with high specificity and sensitivity in both the original and validation cohorts. The validation cohort had no HLA typing available for a later analysis, so co-occurrence within that cohort was assessed over all 130 or so repertoires.

Concerning this clone itself: Its target antigen remains unknown. No quality values exist for individual bases; no much larger clone is one base distant.

Library preparation employed the immunoSEQ multiplex PCR assay. The original methods were these. A statistical classification framework was developed to diagnose cytomegalovirus status using the catalog of TCR beta chain sequences. TCRdb holds this immuneACCESS table with in-frame rearrangements only. Some clones are missing; in checked studies, unresolved V genes explain under half, and the rest has no known cause. V, J and clone size are those of that table, while D and trimming were read from the DNA. The sample records more than 300,000 clones, roughly 85% of which are singletons. About 0.8% of the sample is in the top ten clones. Separate from the approximately 670-subject first cohort, the validation cohort of about 130 subjects was the group to which the donors belonged.

The receptor's source is a woman aged 18-29 years in good health and CMV-seronegative. Sequencing input: PBMCs. Here the chain combines TRBV7-2 and TRBJ2-7; tentative D gene TRBD1, with 7 bases matching. The CDR3 amino acid sequence is: CASTQGGQRYEQYF. The DNA sequence follows: TGTGCCAGCACCCAGGGGGGACAGCGATACGAGCAGTACTTC.